This T cell receptor beta chain was sequenced during a study of stem cell transplantation in POMP-related autoinflammatory disease. Study-wide points: Fewer unique TRB V-J gene pairings were identified in patients with PRAID. Across all analyzed T-cell subsets, patients with PRAID tended toward reduced diversity and increased clonality.

V lost 0 bases and J lost 5, with 10 bases in between. The CDR3 length is 14 residues. Germline CDR1 SGHTA, CDR2 FQGNSA. PRAID combined immunodeficiency and autoinflammation. The data were produced by immunoSEQ multiplex PCR, yet TCRdb's version contains in-frame clones alone and is incomplete. The table lists 25,000 to 30,000 clones, roughly four fifths of them singletons. Remarks on this clone: Antigen specificity is unknown.

The specimen was CD4+ T cells from PBMCs, collected before stem cell transplantation. This TCR was sampled from a human donor with POMP-related autoinflammation and immune dysregulation (PRAID). The chain uses TRBV7-2 and TRBJ1-2; TRBD1 might be the D (5 bases). CDR3 sequence: CASSLAGRWYGYTF. The CDR3 DNA reads as TGTGCCAGCAGCTTAGCGGGGCGCTGGTATGGCTACACCTTC.